Listed below are T cell receptor beta chains from one sample, sequenced in a study of shared clonotypes between healthy human individuals. TCRdb keeps only in-frame clones here, not all; method: immunoSEQ multiplex PCR. The sample carries approximately 2,200,000 clones, about 92% recorded once. The sample comprised naive CD8+ T cells from PBMCs. Receptors were obtained from a man between 18 and 29 years old in good health. Some clones in this sample may be carry-over from other donors' samples. The CDR3 runs from the conserved cysteine through the conserved F or W. Each record gives: clone size, D gene, V gene, J gene, CDR3 DNA, CDR3 protein. A D gene is named only where the DNA matches it firmly. Only some rows state a clone size, as once, few, many or a class for expanded clones.

-	TRBD2	TRBV5-6	TRBJ2-7	TGTGCCAGCAGCCCCTCTGACAGGCTAGCGGGGAAGCAGTACTTC	CASSPSDRLAGKQYF
once	-	TRBV10-1	TRBJ1-3	TGCGCCAGCAGCAGCGGAAACACCATATATTTT	CASSSGNTIYF
-	-	TRBV13	TRBJ2-2	TGTGCCAGCAGCTCTTCGTCCGGGGAGCTGTTTTTT	CASSSSSGELFF
-	TRBD2	TRBV2	TRBJ2-1	TGTGCCAGCAGTGATAGGACTAGCGGGAGGGGTGAGCAGTTCTTC	CASSDRTSGRGEQFF
-	-	TRBV30	TRBJ1-5	TGTGCCTGGACACGGAGTGGCAATCAGCCCCAGCATTTT	CAWTRSGNQPQHF
-	TRBD2	TRBV2	TRBJ2-7	TGTGCCAGCAGTGAAGCAGGGACTAGCGGGGAGAGCTCCTACGAGCAGTACTTC	CASSEAGTSGESSYEQYF
-	-	TRBV4-3	TRBJ2-1	TGCGCCAGCAGCCAAGACAGGGCCAATGAGCAGTTCTTC	CASSQDRANEQFF
-	-	TRBV6-6	TRBJ2-5	TGTGCCAGCAGTTACCAGAAAGGAATCGAAGAGACCCAGTACTTC	CASSYQKGIEETQYF
-	TRBD2	TRBV4-3	TRBJ2-2	TGCGCCAGCAGCCCCGTGGGTAGCGGGACGCCCGGGGAGCTGTTTTTT	CASSPVGSGTPGELFF
once	-	TRBV6-6	TRBJ2-7	TGTGCCAGCAGTTACGGTCAGGGTGGCTACGAGCAGTACTTC	CASSYGQGGYEQYF